This TCR beta chain was captured in a study of cytomegalovirus exposure and HLA in healthy donors. This CDR3 comprises 12 residues. Between the trimmed V and J ends, which lost 6 bases and 7 bases, there was a span of 13 bases. The germline CDR1 and CDR2 sequences are MDHEN and SYDVKM. The PCR had 60 Vbeta and 13 Jbeta primers. Sequencing used immunoSEQ multiplex PCR; TCRdb keeps in-frame clones, though not all of them. The sample lists about 110,000 clones; just over 70% were seen once. The specimen was PBMCs. J is TRBJ2-7 and V is TRBV28; maybe TRBD1 (6 bases). The TCR sequence derives from a boy aged 10-17 years in good health and CMV-seronegative. DNA of the CDR3: TGTGCCAGCAGCCAGAGGGGGTTTGAGCAGTACTTC. Residues: CASSQRGFEQYF.